This is a list of T cell receptor beta chains from one sample in a study of immune heterogeneity within non-small cell lung tumors. Each CDR3 protein gets one entry after TCRdb re-called the multiplex PCR reads with MiXCR. Of a few thousand distinct CDR3 sequences listed, approximately 51% are singletons. The sequenced material came from lung tumor tissue. The receptors shown here come from a man in his sixties or seventies with non-small cell lung cancer. Both conserved end residues are part of each CDR3. The order of the fields is J gene, clone size, D gene, V gene, CDR3 protein, CDR3 DNA. A D gene is named only where the DNA matches it firmly. Size is omitted from some rows. Given values are once, few, many or a class for expanded clones.

>TRBJ2-2|once|TRBD2|TRBV24-1
CATSERREWFTGELFF
TGTGCCACCAGTGAAAGGCGGGAGTGGTTCACCGGGGAGCTGTTTTTT
>TRBJ1-1|NA|NA|TRBV6-1
CASSENREDLAFF
TGTGCCAGCAGTGAAAACAGGGAGGATCTAGCTTTCTTT
>TRBJ1-1|NA|NA|TRBV5-1
CASSLMNSGGTEAFF
TGCGCCAGCAGCTTGATGAATTCGGGGGGCACTGAAGCTTTCTTT
>TRBJ2-7|NA|NA|TRBV24-1
CATQEVTYEQYF
TGTGCTACCCAGGAGGTTACCTACGAGCAGTACTTC
>TRBJ2-3|NA|NA|TRBV24-1
CATSATRAATEQYF
TGTGCCACCAGTGCTACCCGGGCCGCAACAGAGCAGTATTTT
>TRBJ2-7|NA|NA|TRBV5-1
CASSFGGTSVGEQYF
TGCGCCAGCAGCTTTGGAGGGACATCCGTCGGGGAGCAGTACTTC
>TRBJ2-3|once|NA|TRBV28
CASTPLSVTDTQYF
TGTGCCAGCACTCCGCTGTCAGTCACAGATACGCAGTATTTT
>TRBJ2-3|NA|TRBD2|TRBV20-1
CSSRDWSGRAQETDTQYF
TGCAGTTCTAGAGATTGGAGCGGGAGGGCCCAGGAAACAGATACGCAGTATTTT
>TRBJ2-7|NA|TRBD1|TRBV6-2/TRBV6-3
CASSGQANYEQYF
TGTGCCAGCAGTGGACAGGCAAACTACGAGCAGTACTTC
>TRBJ1-3|large|NA|TRBV12-3/TRBV12-4
CASSLRDLWKPSGNTIYF
TGTGCCAGCAGTTTGAGGGATCTTTGGAAACCCTCTGGAAACACCATATATTTT
>TRBJ2-2|NA|TRBD1|TRBV6-2/TRBV6-3
CASSDRGRKGFGYTGELFF
TGTGCCAGCAGTGACAGGGGGCGGAAAGGGTTCGGGTACACCGGGGAGCTGTTTTTT
>TRBJ1-6|NA|TRBD1|TRBV27
CASSPTGGYSPLHF
TGTGCCAGCAGTCCGACAGGGGGATATTCACCCCTCCACTTT
>TRBJ2-2|NA|TRBD2|TRBV15
CATSPTSGRAVTGELFF
TGTGCCACCAGCCCGACTAGCGGGAGGGCGGTCACCGGGGAGCTGTTTTTT
>TRBJ2-7|NA|NA|TRBV15
CATSQDGGSSYEQYF
TGTGCCACCAGCCAGGATGGGGGGAGCTCCTACGAGCAGTACTTC
>TRBJ1-5|once|NA|TRBV6-1
CASSDRGQPQHF
TGTGCCAGCAGTGATCGGGGACAGCCCCAGCATTTT
>TRBJ2-1|NA|NA|TRBV19
CASSMAYAYNEQFF
TGTGCCAGTAGTATGGCATACGCCTACAATGAGCAGTTCTTC
>TRBJ1-4|large|NA|TRBV30
CAWNAHWAEKLFF
TGTGCCTGGAACGCACATTGGGCCGAAAAACTGTTTTTT
>TRBJ2-7|NA|TRBD1|TRBV27
CASRGTGGSYEQYF
TGTGCCAGCAGGGGCACAGGGGGCTCTTACGAGCAGTACTTC
>TRBJ2-1|NA|TRBD2|TRBV11-2
CASSLRTSGYNEQFF
TGTGCCAGCAGCTTGAGGACTAGCGGATACAATGAGCAGTTCTTC
>TRBJ2-1|NA|TRBD2|TRBV7-6
CASSLRSGRALDEQFF
TGTGCCAGCAGCTTAAGAAGCGGGAGGGCCCTCGATGAGCAGTTCTTC
>TRBJ2-1|NA|NA|TRBV2
CASRTTGAAYNEQFF
TGTGCCAGCAGAACCACTGGGGCCGCCTACAATGAGCAGTTCTTC
>TRBJ2-1|NA|NA|TRBV28
CASSFIGDSSSYNEQFF
TGTGCCAGCAGTTTTATTGGGGACTCAAGCTCCTACAATGAGCAGTTCTTC
>TRBJ2-6|once|NA|TRBV2
CASRGAGANVLTF
TGTGCCAGCAGGGGGGCTGGGGCCAACGTCCTGACTTTC
>TRBJ2-4|NA|NA|TRBV12-3/TRBV12-4
CASSATGKNIQYF
TGTGCCAGCAGTGCGACAGGAAAAAACATTCAGTACTTC
>TRBJ1-1|NA|TRBD1|TRBV6-1
CASRPLDRGLNTEAFF
TGTGCCAGCAGACCCCTAGACAGGGGCCTTAACACTGAAGCTTTCTTT
>TRBJ1-1|NA|NA|TRBV7-2
CASSFGTGKAFF
TGTGCCAGCAGCTTTGGGACGGGGAAAGCTTTCTTT
>TRBJ1-1|NA|NA|TRBV9
CASSRALNTEAFF
TGTGCCAGCAGCAGGGCTCTGAACACTGAAGCTTTCTTT
>TRBJ1-1|NA|NA|TRBV2
CASSGQWNTEAFF
TGTGCCAGCAGTGGACAGTGGAACACTGAAGCTTTCTTT
>TRBJ1-1|NA|NA|TRBV12-3/TRBV12-4
CASSLGGNTEAFF
TGTGCCAGCAGTTTAGGGGGAAACACTGAAGCTTTCTTT
>TRBJ2-1|few|TRBD2|TRBV11-2
CASSLGLAGVEQFF
TGTGCCAGCAGCTTAGGACTAGCGGGAGTTGAGCAGTTCTTC
>TRBJ1-1|few|TRBD1|TRBV2
CASSGGTEAFF
TGTGCCAGCTCAGGGGGGACTGAAGCTTTCTTT
>TRBJ1-3|NA|TRBD1|TRBV9
CTSSRGTGISGNTIYF
TGTACCAGCAGCAGGGGGACAGGGATTTCTGGAAACACCATATATTTT
>TRBJ2-7|NA|TRBD1|TRBV28
CASSPMGQGYEQYF
TGTGCCAGCAGTCCCATGGGACAGGGCTACGAGCAGTACTTC
>TRBJ2-7|NA|NA|TRBV9
CASSVEGTSSYEQYF
TGTGCCAGCAGCGTAGAAGGGACTTCTTCCTACGAGCAGTACTTC
>TRBJ1-2|few|NA|TRBV2
CASNDHQGLDYGYTF
TGTGCCAGCAATGATCATCAGGGGTTAGACTATGGCTACACCTTC
>TRBJ2-7|NA|TRBD2|TRBV7-8
CASSLWGLESHEQYF
TGTGCCAGCAGCTTATGGGGACTAGAGTCCCACGAGCAGTACTTC
>TRBJ2-7|NA|NA|TRBV20-1
CSATGGASSYEQYF
TGCAGTGCTACCGGAGGGGCTAGCTCCTACGAGCAGTACTTC
>TRBJ1-2|NA|NA|TRBV4-1
CASSQDQRVPNGYTF
TGCGCCAGCAGCCAAGATCAGCGAGTCCCGAATGGCTACACCTTC
>TRBJ2-3|NA|TRBD1|TRBV6-1
CASSARQGWTDTQYF
TGTGCCAGCAGTGCCCGACAGGGATGGACAGATACGCAGTATTTT
>TRBJ2-3|NA|TRBD2|TRBV5-1
CASSPGGNTDTQYF
TGCGCCAGCAGCCCGGGAGGGAACACAGATACGCAGTATTTT
>TRBJ1-1|NA|TRBD1|TRBV27
CASSLRQGTEAFF
TGTGCCAGCAGTTTGAGACAGGGCACTGAAGCTTTCTTT
>TRBJ1-1|NA|NA|TRBV27
CASSSAAGNEAFF
TGTGCCAGCAGTTCAGCAGCAGGGAACGAAGCTTTCTTT
>TRBJ2-3|NA|TRBD1|TRBV11-2
CASSRAGTGGTETQYF
TGTGCCAGCAGCCGGGCGGGGACAGGGGGCACAGAAACGCAGTATTTT
>TRBJ2-1|NA|TRBD2|TRBV10-3
CAISDAGGTGTSGSPDEQFF
TGTGCCATCAGTGACGCCGGGGGGACCGGGACTAGCGGGAGTCCGGATGAGCAGTTCTTC
>TRBJ2-1|NA|TRBD2|TRBV11-3
CASSLGRVAGENEQFF
TGTGCCAGCAGCTTAGGGAGGGTAGCGGGAGAAAATGAGCAGTTCTTC
>TRBJ2-1|once|NA|TRBV7-2
CASSYRAGEQFF
TGTGCCAGCAGCTACCGAGCGGGTGAGCAGTTCTTC
>TRBJ2-3|few|TRBD2|TRBV10-3
CAISEFSGSTDTQYF
TGTGCCATCAGTGAGTTTAGCGGGAGCACAGATACGCAGTATTTT
>TRBJ1-4|NA|TRBD1|TRBV7-9
CASSLRGRFTTNEKLFF
TGTGCCAGCAGCTTAAGGGGGCGGTTTACAACTAATGAAAAACTGTTTTTT
>TRBJ1-2|NA|NA|TRBV24-1
CATSEPGKDGYTF
TGTGCCACCAGTGAACCAGGGAAGGACGGCTACACCTTC